Presented here are 5 T cell receptor beta chains from one specimen sequenced in a study of T cell responses to AZD1222 COVID-19 vaccine. TCRdb's table, derived via immunoSEQ multiplex PCR, lists solely in-frame clones and lacks some. The table shows roughly 200,000 clones, with about 92% occurring only once. The source was peripheral blood, collected on day 0 of MenACWY control vaccination. These receptors were collected from an adult in good health.

The chain carries TRBV5-1 and TRBJ1-1; 8 bases align to TRBD1. The germline V gene encodes CDR1 SGHRS and CDR2 YFSETQ. This CDR3 is 16 amino acids long. The V segment lost 1 base and the J segment 4 bases; nucleotides outside the gene matches: 9. CDR3 bases: TGCGCCAGCAGCTTGAGGGCAGGGGGCTTGGGCACTGAAGCTTTCTTT. It is translated as CASSLRAGGLGTEAFF. Combining the CDR3 with reference TRBV5-1 and TRBJ1-1 gives the whole variable domain KAGVTQTPRYLIKTRGQQVTLSCSPISGHRSVSWYQQTPGQGLQFLFEYFSETQRNKGNFPGRFSGRQFSNSRSEMNVSTLELGDSALYLCASSLRAGGLGTEAFFGQGTRLTVV.

The DNA for the CDR3 is TGTGCCAGCAGTGAAGGGTTGGGGGGCTCTGGAAACACCATATATTTT. It translates to CASSEGLGGSGNTIYF. V is TRBV6-1 and J is TRBJ1-3, with D perhaps matching TRBD1 (5 bases). The CDR3 extends over 16 amino acids. The V and J ends lost 1 base and 0 bases respectively, with 10 bases between them. Germline-derived CDR1 and CDR2 are MNHNS and SASEGT.

The chain joins TRBV27 to TRBJ1-1; weak D call: TRBD1 (5 bases). Germline CDR1 is MNHEY and CDR2 is SMNVEV (reference sequence). V lost 7 bases and J lost 1, with 16 bases in between. The CDR3 contains 15 residues. CDR3 amino acids: CASIADTRRNTEAFF. CDR3 DNA sequence: TGTGCCAGCATCGCGGACACCCGGAGGAACACTGAAGCTTTCTTT.

The V and J genes are TRBV5-5 and TRBJ2-7; TRBD2 aligns across 14 bases. V was clipped by 4 bases and J by 0 bases; unmatched bases: 6. The germline gives CDR1 SGHKS, CDR2 YYEKEE (reference sequence). CDR3 length: 17 residues. The CDR3: CASSVRTSGGPSYEQYF. CDR3 in DNA: TGTGCCAGCAGCGTGAGGACTAGCGGGGGGCCCTCCTACGAGCAGTACTTC.

The J gene is TRBJ1-1, the V gene TRBV10-3; unclear D gene. The CDR3 contains 12 residues. The germline CDR1 and CDR2 sequences are ENHRY and SYGVKD. Trimming removed 4 bases from V and 8 bases from J, with 11 bases in between. The CDR3 loop reads CAISGHGREAFF. CDR3 in DNA: TGTGCCATCAGTGGCCACGGGAGGGAAGCTTTCTTT.